This T cell receptor beta chain emerged from a study of T-cell memory formation after mild COVID-19. Study background: Each donor largely had its own TCR clusters.

Study-wide results and caveats: Second-wave clones that peaked on day 37 lacked confirmed SARS-CoV-2 specificity. Pre-infection memory contained some responding clones, which suggested that cross-reactive memory had joined. Largely, contracting CD4+ clones fell within CM and EM, and contracting CD8+ clones within EMRA.

As concerns this clonotype: The antigen remains undetermined.

The V and J ends lost 2 bases and 5 bases, in that order; junction bases with no gene match: 9. In germline, CDR1 is SGDLS, CDR2 YYNGEE. This CDR3 contains 16 residues. TCRdb used MiXCR to reprocess the 5' RACE reads, holding one entry per CDR3 protein. The sample includes about 200,000 distinct CDR3 sequences, 9.5% to 10% of them seen just once. This TCR derives from a man aged 18 to 35 who had mild COVID-19 (a few samples of this study predate the infection). Cell type and time point are not known. The genes are TRBV9 and TRBJ2-5; 10 nucleotides line up with TRBD2. Sequenced material: PBMCs or a T cell subset sorted from them (not recorded which). The CDR3: CASSVLLAGGVETQYF. In DNA, the CDR3 is TGTGCCAGCAGCGTCTTGTTAGCGGGGGGCGTGGAGACCCAGTACTTC.